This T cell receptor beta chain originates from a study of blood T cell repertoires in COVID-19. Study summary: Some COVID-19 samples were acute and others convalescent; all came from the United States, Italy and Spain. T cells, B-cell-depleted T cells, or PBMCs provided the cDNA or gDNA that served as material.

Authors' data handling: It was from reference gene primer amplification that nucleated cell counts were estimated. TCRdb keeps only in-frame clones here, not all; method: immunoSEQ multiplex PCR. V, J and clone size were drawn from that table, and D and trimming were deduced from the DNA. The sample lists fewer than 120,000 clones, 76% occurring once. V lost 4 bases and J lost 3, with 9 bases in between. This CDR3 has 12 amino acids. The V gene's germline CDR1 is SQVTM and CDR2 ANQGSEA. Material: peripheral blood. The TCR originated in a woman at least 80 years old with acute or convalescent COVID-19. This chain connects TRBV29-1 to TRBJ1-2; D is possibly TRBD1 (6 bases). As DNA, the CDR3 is TGCAGCGTTGGGACAGTCGACTATGGCTACACCTTC. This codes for CSVGTVDYGYTF. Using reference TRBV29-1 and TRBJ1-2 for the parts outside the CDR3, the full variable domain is SAVISQKPSRDICQRGTSLTIQCQVDSQVTMMFWYRQQPGQSLTLIATANQGSEATYESGFVIDKFPISRPNLTFSTLTVSNMSPEDSSIYLCSVGTVDYGYTFGSGTRLTVV.